The T cell receptor beta chain under discussion was sequenced for a study of blood T cell repertoires in COVID-19. As for the study in general: Samples taken during acute and convalescent COVID-19 were collected in the United States, Italy and Spain. PBMCs, B-cell-depleted T cells, or T cells provided the cDNA or gDNA that made up the material.

CDR1 and CDR2 (germline): LNHDA, SQIVND (reference sequence). After removal of 7 bases from V and 8 bases from J, the junction contained 5 bases not matched to a gene. The CDR3 is made up of 12 amino acids. Original methodology: Amplification of reference gene primers provided the estimated nucleated cell counts. Some clones are missing from TCRdb's copy, which holds only in-frame ones; the method was immunoSEQ multiplex PCR. The DNA was the basis for D and trimming; V, J and clone size are from that table. Of fewer than 350,000 clones in the sample, about 86% were seen once. The genes are TRBV19 and TRBJ1-2; 9 positions agree with TRBD1. The clonotype was recovered from a woman in her sixties with active or convalescent COVID-19. The sequenced sample was peripheral blood. CDR3 protein: CASTTGGVGYTF. The CDR3 coding sequence is TGTGCCAGTACAACAGGGGGCGTCGGCTACACCTTC.